This TCR beta chain derives from a study of cytomegalovirus exposure and HLA in healthy donors. Across the whole study: About 85 million unique TCR sequences came from HLA-typed donors in an early release. Study-wide findings and caveats: Certain indistinguishable V segments, among them TRBV6-2 and TRBV6-3, were excluded.

The PCR ran on 60 Vbeta and 13 Jbeta primers. Clones were read by immunoSEQ multiplex PCR, and TCRdb kept only the in-frame ones, dropping some. The table has about 210,000 clones, about 90% seen once. Trimming took 0 bases from V and 3 from J, leaving 11 bases between them. CDR3 length: 15 amino acids. From germline, CDR1 is MGHRA and CDR2 YSYEKL. Concerning this clone: Its specificity is not known.

This receptor was obtained from a boy aged 2-9 years in good health and CMV-seronegative. The chain employs TRBV4-1 and TRBJ1-2; D is unresolved. The sequenced sample consisted of PBMCs. This CDR3 reads CASSQEEPGDYGYTF. Here the CDR3 DNA reads TGCGCCAGCAGCCAAGAAGAACCCGGTGACTATGGCTACACCTTC.